This TCR beta chain was obtained from a study of T-cell reconstitution after alpha-beta-depleted transplantation in children. Study-wide points: At around two months after transplant, the alpha-beta T cells were reportedly derived from several hundred expanded clones that came from non-depleted graft cells. Newly produced T cells mostly accounted for T-cell counts and diversity one year post-transplant. Certain patients had high TCRbeta diversity at day 60, and it came from recipient T cells and thymic progenitors that survived.

Concerning this clonotype: Its matching antigen is unknown.

It was with unique molecular identifiers that the TCRbeta library was prepared. TCRdb ran MiXCR on the PCR reads and lists one entry per CDR3 protein. The sample yields fewer than 700,000 distinct CDR3 sequences, around 13% seen once. This CDR3 has 13 amino acids. The germline V gene encodes CDR1 LGHNA and CDR2 YSLEER. V gave up 0 bases and J gave up 7 bases, with 7 bases separating them. This TCR derives from a male patient under 18 who had a stem cell transplant for acute myeloid leukemia, so the T cells may come from the graft donor. The input for sequencing was PBMCs, mostly from graft donor cells, taken 360 days after TCRalphabeta/CD19-depleted stem cell transplant. The chain is built from TRBV4-3 and TRBJ2-1, with D hard to call. The CDR3 DNA reads as TGCGCCAGCAGCCAAGATATAGCAAATGAGCAGTTCTTC. Residues: CASSQDIANEQFF.